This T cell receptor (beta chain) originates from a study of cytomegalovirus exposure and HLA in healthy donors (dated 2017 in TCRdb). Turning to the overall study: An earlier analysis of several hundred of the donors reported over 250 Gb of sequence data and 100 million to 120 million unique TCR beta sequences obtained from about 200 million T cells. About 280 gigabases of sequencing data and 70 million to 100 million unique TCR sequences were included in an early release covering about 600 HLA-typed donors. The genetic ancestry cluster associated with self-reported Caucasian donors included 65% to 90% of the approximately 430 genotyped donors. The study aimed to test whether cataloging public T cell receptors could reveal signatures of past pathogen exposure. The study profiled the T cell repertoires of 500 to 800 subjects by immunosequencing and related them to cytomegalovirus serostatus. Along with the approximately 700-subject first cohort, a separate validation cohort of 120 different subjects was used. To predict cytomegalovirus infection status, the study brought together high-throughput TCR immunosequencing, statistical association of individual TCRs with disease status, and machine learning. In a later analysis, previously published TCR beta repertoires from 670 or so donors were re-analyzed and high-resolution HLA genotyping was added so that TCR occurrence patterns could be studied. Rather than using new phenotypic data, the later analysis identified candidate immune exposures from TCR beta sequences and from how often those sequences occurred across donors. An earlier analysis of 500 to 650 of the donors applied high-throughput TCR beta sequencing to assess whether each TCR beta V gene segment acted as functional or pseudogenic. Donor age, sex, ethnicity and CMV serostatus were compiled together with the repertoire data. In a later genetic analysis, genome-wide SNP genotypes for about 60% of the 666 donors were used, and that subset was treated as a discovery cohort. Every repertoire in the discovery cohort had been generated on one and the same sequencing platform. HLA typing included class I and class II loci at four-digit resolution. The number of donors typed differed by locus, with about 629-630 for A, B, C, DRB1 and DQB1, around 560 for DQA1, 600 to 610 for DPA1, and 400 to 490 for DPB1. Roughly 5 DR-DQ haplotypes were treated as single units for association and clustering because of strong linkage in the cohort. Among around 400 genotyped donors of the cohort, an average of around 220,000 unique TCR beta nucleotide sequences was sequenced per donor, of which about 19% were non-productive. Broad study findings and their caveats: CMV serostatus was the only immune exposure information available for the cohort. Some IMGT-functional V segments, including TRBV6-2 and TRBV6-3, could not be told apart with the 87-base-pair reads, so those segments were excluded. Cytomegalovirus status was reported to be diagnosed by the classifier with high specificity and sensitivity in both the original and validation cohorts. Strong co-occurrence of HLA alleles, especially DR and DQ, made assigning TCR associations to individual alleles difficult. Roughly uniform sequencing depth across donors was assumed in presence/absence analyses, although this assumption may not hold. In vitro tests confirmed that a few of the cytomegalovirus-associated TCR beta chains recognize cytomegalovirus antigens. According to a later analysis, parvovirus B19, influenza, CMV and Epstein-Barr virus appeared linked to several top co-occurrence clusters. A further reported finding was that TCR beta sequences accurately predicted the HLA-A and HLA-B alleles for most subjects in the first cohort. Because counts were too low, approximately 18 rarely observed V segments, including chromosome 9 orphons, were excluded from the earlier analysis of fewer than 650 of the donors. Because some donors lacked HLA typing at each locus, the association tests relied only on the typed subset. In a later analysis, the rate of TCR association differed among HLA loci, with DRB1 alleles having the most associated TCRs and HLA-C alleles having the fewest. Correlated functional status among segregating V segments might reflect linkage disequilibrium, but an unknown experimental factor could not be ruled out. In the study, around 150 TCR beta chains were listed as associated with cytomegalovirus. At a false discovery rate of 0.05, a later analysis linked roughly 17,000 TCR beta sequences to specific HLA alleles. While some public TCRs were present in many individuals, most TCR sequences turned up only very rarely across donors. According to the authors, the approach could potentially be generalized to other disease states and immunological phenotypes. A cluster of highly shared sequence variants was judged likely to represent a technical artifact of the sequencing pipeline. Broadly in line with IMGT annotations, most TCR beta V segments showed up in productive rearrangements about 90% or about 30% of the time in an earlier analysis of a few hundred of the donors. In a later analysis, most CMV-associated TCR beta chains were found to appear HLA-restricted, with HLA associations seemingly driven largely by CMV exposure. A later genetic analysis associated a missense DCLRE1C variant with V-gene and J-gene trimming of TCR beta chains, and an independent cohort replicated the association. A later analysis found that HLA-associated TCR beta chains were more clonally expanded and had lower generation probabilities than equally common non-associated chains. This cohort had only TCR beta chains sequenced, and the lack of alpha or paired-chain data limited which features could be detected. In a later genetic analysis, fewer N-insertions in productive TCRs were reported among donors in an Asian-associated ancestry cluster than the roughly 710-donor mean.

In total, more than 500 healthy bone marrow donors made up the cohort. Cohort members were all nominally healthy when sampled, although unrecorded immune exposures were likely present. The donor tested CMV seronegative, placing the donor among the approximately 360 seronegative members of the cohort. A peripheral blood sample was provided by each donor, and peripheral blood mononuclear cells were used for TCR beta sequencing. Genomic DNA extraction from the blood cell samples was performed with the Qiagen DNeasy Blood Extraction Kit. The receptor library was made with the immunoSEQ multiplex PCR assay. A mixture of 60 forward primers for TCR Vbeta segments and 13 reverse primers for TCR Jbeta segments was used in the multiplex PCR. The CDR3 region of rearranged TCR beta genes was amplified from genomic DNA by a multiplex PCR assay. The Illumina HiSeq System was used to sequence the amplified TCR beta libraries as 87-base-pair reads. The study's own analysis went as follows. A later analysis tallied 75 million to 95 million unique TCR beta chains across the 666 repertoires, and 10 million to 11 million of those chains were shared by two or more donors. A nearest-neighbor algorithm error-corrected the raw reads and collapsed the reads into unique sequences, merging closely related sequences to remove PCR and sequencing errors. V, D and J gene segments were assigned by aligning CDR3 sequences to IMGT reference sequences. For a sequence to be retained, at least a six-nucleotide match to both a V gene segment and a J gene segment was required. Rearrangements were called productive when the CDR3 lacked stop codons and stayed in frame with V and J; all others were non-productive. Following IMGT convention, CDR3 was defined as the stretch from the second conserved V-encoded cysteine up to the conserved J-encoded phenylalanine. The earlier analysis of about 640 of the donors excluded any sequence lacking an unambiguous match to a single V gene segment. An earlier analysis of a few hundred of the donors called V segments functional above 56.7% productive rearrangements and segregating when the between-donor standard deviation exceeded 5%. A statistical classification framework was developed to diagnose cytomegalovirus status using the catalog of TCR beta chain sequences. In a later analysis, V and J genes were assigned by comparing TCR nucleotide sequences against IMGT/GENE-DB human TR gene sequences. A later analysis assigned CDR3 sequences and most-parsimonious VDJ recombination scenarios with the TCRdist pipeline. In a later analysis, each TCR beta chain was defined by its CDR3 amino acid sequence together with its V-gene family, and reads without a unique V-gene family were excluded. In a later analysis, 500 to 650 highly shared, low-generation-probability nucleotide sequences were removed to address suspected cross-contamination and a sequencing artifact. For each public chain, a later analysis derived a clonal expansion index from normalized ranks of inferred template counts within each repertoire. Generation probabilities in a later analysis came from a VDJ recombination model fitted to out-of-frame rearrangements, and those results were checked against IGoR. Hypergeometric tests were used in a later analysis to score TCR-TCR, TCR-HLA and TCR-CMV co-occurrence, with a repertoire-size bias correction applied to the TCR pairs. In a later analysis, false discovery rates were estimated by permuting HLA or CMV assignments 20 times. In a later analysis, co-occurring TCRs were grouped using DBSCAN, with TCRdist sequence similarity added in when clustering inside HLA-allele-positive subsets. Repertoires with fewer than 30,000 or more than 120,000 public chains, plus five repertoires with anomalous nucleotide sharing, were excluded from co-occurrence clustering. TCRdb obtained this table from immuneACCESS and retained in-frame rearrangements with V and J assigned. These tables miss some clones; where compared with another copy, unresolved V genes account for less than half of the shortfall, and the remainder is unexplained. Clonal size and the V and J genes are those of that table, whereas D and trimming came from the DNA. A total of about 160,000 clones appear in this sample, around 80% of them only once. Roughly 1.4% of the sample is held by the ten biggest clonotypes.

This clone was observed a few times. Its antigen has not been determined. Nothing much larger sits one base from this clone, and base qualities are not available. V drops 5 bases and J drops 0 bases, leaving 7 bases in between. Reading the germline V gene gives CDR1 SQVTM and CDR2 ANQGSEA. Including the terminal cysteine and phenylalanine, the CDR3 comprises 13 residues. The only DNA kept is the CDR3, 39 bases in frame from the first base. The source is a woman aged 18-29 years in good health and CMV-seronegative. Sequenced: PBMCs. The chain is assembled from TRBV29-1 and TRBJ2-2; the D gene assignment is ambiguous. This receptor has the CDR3 CSVSYSNTGELFF. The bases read TGCAGCGTTTCGTATTCGAACACCGGGGAGCTGTTTTTT.